This T cell receptor (beta chain) derives from a study of PD-1 blockade in classical Hodgkin lymphoma. Study results and caveats: Relative to healthy donors, newly diagnosed patients reportedly had lower baseline TCR diversity, which was reported as lower still in relapsed/refractory patients. CD8+ TCR diversity did not rise significantly by C4D1, unlike CD4+.

This clone appeared a few times. Its cognate antigen is unknown. Other DNA sequences in the sample encode the same CDR3. The table came from immunoSEQ multiplex PCR; TCRdb's copy has only in-frame clones and leaves some out. The table includes around 40,000 clones, 77% detected once. The sample's time point: cycle 4 day 1 (C4D1), after around six weeks of nivolumab. All patients experienced relapse after autologous stem cell transplantation, and brentuximab vedotin exposure was variable. V lost 0 bases to trimming and J lost 2 bases, with 17 bases between them. The germline gives CDR1 LGHNA, CDR2 YNFKEQ. The CDR3 length is 17 residues.

The input for sequencing was peripheral blood mononuclear cells (PBMCs), taken before the fourth cycle of nivolumab. The sequence was collected from a human donor with classical Hodgkin lymphoma. The V and J genes are TRBV4-2 and TRBJ2-7, with a tentative D call TRBD1 (5 bases). The CDR3 here is CASSQDRGAGRPYEQYF. The CDR3, as DNA: TGTGCCAGCAGCCAAGATCGTGGGGCAGGTCGACCCTACGAGCAGTACTTC.